The 15 T cell receptor beta chains presented below share a single source sample, sequenced in a study of shared clonotypes between healthy human individuals (dated by TCRdb to 2018 to 2021). Library preparation was by the immunoSEQ multiplex PCR assay. TCRdb holds this immuneACCESS table with in-frame rearrangements only. Some clones are missing; in checked studies, unresolved V genes explain under half, and the rest has no known cause. This sample comprises fewer than 150,000 clones, about 63% of them detected only once. In total, the top ten clones hold 20% to 25% of the sample. Sequenced sample: memory CD8+ T cells sorted from blood. Interpreted using the paper, the cell subset or site label stands for: CD45RO+ cells pooled with CCR7-negative TemRA cells. The receptors were gathered from a woman aged 25-40 years in good health.

This chain links TRBV2 with TRBJ1-1; D is possibly TRBD1 (5 bases). CDR1 and CDR2 (germline): SNHLY, FYNNEI. With 8 bases removed from V and 1 base from J, the gap between germline ends came to 8 bases. The CDR3 contains 12 residues. The CDR3 is CASRQQNTEAFF. The CDR3 DNA sequence: TGTGCCAGCCGACAGCAGAACACTGAAGCTTTCTTT. The variable domain in full, completed from reference TRBV2 and TRBJ1-1, reads EPEVTQTPSHQVTQMGQEVILRCVPISNHLYFYWYRQILGQKVEFLVSFYNNEISEKSEIFDDQFSVERPDGSNFTLKIRSTKLEDSAMYFCASRQQNTEAFFGQGTRLTVV.

The chain has TRBV7-2 and TRBJ1-5, with TRBD1 as a possible D gene (5 bases). V was pared by 6 bases and J by 8 bases, with 14 bases between. From germline, CDR1 is SGHTA and CDR2 FQGNSA. The CDR3 totals 13 residues. For the CDR3, the DNA is TGTGCCAGCAGTCCTCGGGGGGTTGAGCCCCAGCATTTT. Its translation is CASSPRGVEPQHF.

The V call is TRBV5-6, the J call TRBJ1-5; maybe TRBD1 (5 bases). V was cut by 0 bases and J by 6 bases, with 10 bases left in between. The CDR3 runs 14 residues. From germline, CDR1 is SGHDT and CDR2 YYEEEE. CDR3 protein: CASSLGGDRQPQHF. DNA for the CDR3: TGTGCCAGCAGCTTGGGAGGGGACCGTCAGCCCCAGCATTTT.

The V call is TRBV5-6, the J call TRBJ1-5; possibly TRBD1 for D (6 bases). Germline lookup yields CDR1 SGHDT and CDR2 YYEEEE. The V and J ends lost 3 bases and 6 bases respectively, with 13 bases between them. The CDR3 consists of 14 residues. The chain's CDR3 is CASSSTGIFQPQHF. DNA for the CDR3: TGTGCCAGCAGCTCGACAGGCATCTTTCAGCCCCAGCATTTT.

This clone has just a few counts. The V gene is TRBV2, the J gene TRBJ2-7; TRBD2 might be the D (7 bases). This CDR3 region has 17 residues. The germline V gene has CDR1 SNHLY and CDR2 FYNNEI. V was trimmed by 6 bases and J by 6 bases, leaving 27 bases between them. CDR3 nucleotide sequence: TGTGCCAGCAGCCAACCCCGGGCGGGGGCCTTTTCGGGCGAGCAGTACTTC. Encoded protein: CASSQPRAGAFSGEQYF.

The V call is TRBV18, the J call TRBJ1-1; D may be TRBD1 (5 bases). CDR1 KGHSH and CDR2 LQKENI come from the germline V gene. V shed 4 bases and J shed 1 base, with 7 bases lying between them. The CDR3 spans 13 residues. CDR3 nucleotides: TGTGCCAGCTCACAGGGGACGAACACTGAAGCTTTCTTT. This gives the protein CASSQGTNTEAFF.

This clone was detected a few times. The chain links TRBV2 to TRBJ1-2; no clear D. Trimming left V 7 bases short and J 4 bases short, with 10 bases between. Germline-derived CDR1 and CDR2 are SNHLY and FYNNEI. The CDR3 is 12 amino acids. The CDR3 region has the DNA TGTGCCAGCACCGGCGGCCTCTATGGCTACACCTTC. Protein product: CASTGGLYGYTF. Using reference TRBV2 and TRBJ1-2 for the parts outside the CDR3, the full variable domain is EPEVTQTPSHQVTQMGQEVILRCVPISNHLYFYWYRQILGQKVEFLVSFYNNEISEKSEIFDDQFSVERPDGSNFTLKIRSTKLEDSAMYFCASTGGLYGYTFGSGTRLTVV.

The chain employs TRBV2 and TRBJ1-5, with D perhaps matching TRBD1 (6 bases). Trimming took 8 bases from V and 2 from J, leaving 16 bases between them. The CDR3 is 15 amino acids. Germline CDR1 reads SNHLY; CDR2 reads FYNNEI. Written as DNA, the CDR3 is TGTGCCAGCCGGGACACCAGATTTGGCAATCAGCCCCAGCATTTT. Translated: CASRDTRFGNQPQHF.

A few counts support this clone. The chain has TRBV7-6 and TRBJ2-3, with TRBD2 matching over 9 bases. Unmatched junction bases numbered 16, after V lost 6 bases and J lost 6 bases. Germline CDR1 is SGHVS and CDR2 is FNYEAQ. This CDR3 has 17 residues. Written as DNA, the CDR3 is TGTGCCAGCAGTAAAGAAGTGGCGGGAGGGCCTTTCGATACGCAGTATTTT. This translates into CASSKEVAGGPFDTQYF.

In this sample, this clone turned up many times. This chain uses TRBV25-1 with TRBJ2-2; D is perhaps TRBD2 (5 bases). Trimming cost V 4 bases and J 5 bases, with 8 bases left between them. In germline, CDR1 is MGHDK, CDR2 SYGVNS. The length of the CDR3 is 13 residues. This CDR3 is CASSGSVTGELFF. The DNA of the CDR3 is TGTGCCAGCAGTGGTAGCGTGACCGGGGAGCTGTTTTTT.

The chain has TRBV14 and TRBJ2-7; D is possibly TRBD1 or TRBD2 (5 bases each). Per germline, CDR1 SGHDN and CDR2 FVKESK. The CDR3 has 15 amino acids. V lost 4 bases to trimming and J lost 5 bases, with 18 bases between them. CDR3 protein: CASSPDGGRVDEQYF. As DNA, the CDR3 is TGTGCCAGCAGCCCGGATGGGGGACGGGTTGACGAGCAGTACTTC.

There are a few counts of this clone. This chain links TRBV7-9 with TRBJ2-7, with TRBD1 as a possible D gene (5 bases). This CDR3 region has 14 residues. CDR1 is SEHNR, CDR2 FQNEAQ, per germline (reference sequence). V shed 6 bases and J shed 2 bases, with 14 bases lying between them. This chain's CDR3 is CASRAKGSTYEQYF. The CDR3 nucleotides read TGTGCCAGCAGAGCCAAGGGGTCGACCTACGAGCAGTACTTC.

The sample holds many counts of this clone. The chain combines TRBV6-4 with TRBJ2-2, with 7 nucleotides matching TRBD1. The V and J ends lost 6 bases and 3 bases, in that order; junction bases with no gene match: 4. The V gene's germline CDR1 is MRHNA and CDR2 SNTAGT. The CDR3 is 14 residues long. CDR3 nucleotides: TGTGCCAGCAGCCGGGACAGCGACACCGGGGAGCTGTTTTTT. It yields the protein CASSRDSDTGELFF.

Comments on this clone: Other DNA sequences in this sample translate to the same CDR3. The chain links TRBV5-6 to TRBJ2-7; D could derive from TRBD1 or TRBD2 (5 bases each). Trimming left V 0 bases short and J 3 bases short, with 7 bases between. This CDR3 has 13 amino acids. In germline, CDR1 is SGHDT, CDR2 YYEEEE. The CDR3 here is CASSLGGDYEQYF. The CDR3 nucleotides are TGTGCCAGCAGCTTGGGAGGGGACTACGAGCAGTACTTC.

The V and J genes are TRBV27 and TRBJ1-5; D unresolved. Deletions cut 6 bases from V and 8 bases from J, with 23 bases between. CDR1 is MNHEY and CDR2 is SMNVEV in the germline V gene (reference sequence). This CDR3 is built from 16 residues. In nucleotides, the CDR3 is TGTGCCAGCAGCCCTTTCATTGGACGGCCTAGGGAGCCCCAGCATTTT. It encodes CASSPFIGRPREPQHF.